These T cell receptor beta chains were read from a single sample in a study of technical replicates of blood from a few donors. Clones were read by immunoSEQ multiplex PCR, and TCRdb kept only the in-frame ones, dropping some. The sample lists about 12,000 clones; approximately 79% were seen once. Specimen: PBMCs. The receptors were gathered from a human donor in good health. Both conserved end residues are part of each CDR3. Each record gives: V gene, J gene, CDR3 protein.

>TRBV30|TRBJ1-2
CAWSGGADGYTF
>TRBV4-2|TRBJ2-1
CASSQDNAGEIYNEQFF
>TRBV6-1|TRBJ2-7
CASSEQGGSSYEQYF
>TRBV4-2|TRBJ1-3
CASSQLPAGLGSGNTIYF
>TRBV12-5|TRBJ1-2
CASGLWAGGDYGYTF
>TRBV6-1|TRBJ2-7
CASSPGLGYEQYF
>TRBV29-1|TRBJ2-5
CSVRTDLYGTQYF
>TRBV28|TRBJ1-5
CASRPTLGSNQPQHF
>TRBV5-6|TRBJ2-7
CASSLDGRGYEQYF
>TRBV29-1|TRBJ1-5
CSVASTGDGNQPQHF
>TRBV2|TRBJ2-5
CASSERGRLTETQYF
>TRBV7-9|TRBJ2-7
CASSQRGALESSYEQYF
>TRBV9|TRBJ1-4
CASSVAPQDDEKLFF
>TRBV19|TRBJ1-2
CASSATGWGYTF
>TRBV18|TRBJ2-7
CASSLDRGPYEQYF
>TRBV7-9|TRBJ2-2
CASSRGDRGSGELFF
>TRBV5-1|TRBJ2-4
CASSPLVVAGAENIQYF
>TRBV19|TRBJ2-1
CASSYYNEQFF
>TRBV6-4|TRBJ1-1
CASSRLGLGDGTEAFF
>TRBV7-2|TRBJ2-5
CASSLSAGGQCYF
>TRBV18|TRBJ2-1
CASLGLAGEDEQFF
>TRBV14|TRBJ2-1
CASSVGDEQFF
>TRBV10-3|TRBJ1-3
CAIGDPGQGAFGNTIYF
>TRBV19|TRBJ2-7
CASSPTGGGGEQYF
>TRBV6-1|TRBJ2-7
CASSPGTGFNEQYF
>TRBV16|TRBJ2-7
CASSQRGSYEQYF
>TRBV6-1|TRBJ2-7
CASSEGDRAEQYF
>TRBV6-5|TRBJ2-1
CASSKELHNEQFF
>TRBV6-5|TRBJ2-7
CASKLTGEAYEQYF
>TRBV2|TRBJ2-7
CASSEFSRVSPGAEQYF
>TRBV5-6|TRBJ1-1
CASSLSWTVNTEAFF
>TRBV7-9|TRBJ1-4
CASSISRGLAGGVNEKLFF
>TRBV10-2|TRBJ1-3
CASSTTGNAGNTIYF
>TRBV4-1|TRBJ1-2
CASSLGQGDVYGYTF
>TRBV9|TRBJ2-7
CASSVGSAASYEQYF
>TRBV28|TRBJ2-1
CASIPPPGQGLNEQFF
>TRBV5-1|TRBJ2-5
CASSLAGSQETQYF
>TRBV5-1|TRBJ1-4
CASSSIGEINEKLFF